The 8 T cell receptor beta chains in this list originate from one sample, sequenced in a study of blood T cell repertoires in COVID-19. Libraries were prepared by immunoSEQ multiplex PCR; TCRdb keeps only in-frame clonotypes and omits some of them. The data contain about 53,000 clones, around 80% of them singletons. The sequenced material came from peripheral blood. These receptors came from a human donor in a cohort sampled during active COVID-19.

The V and J genes are TRBV5-1 and TRBJ1-1; TRBD1 is a possible D gene (6 bases). Germline CDR1 SGHRS, CDR2 YFSETQ. Trimming shortened V by 5 bases and J by 4 bases, and 12 bases separated the two germline ends. The CDR3 contains 13 residues. This CDR3 reads CASSSGQFTEAFF. The DNA for the CDR3 is TGCGCCAGCAGTTCCGGACAGTTCACTGAAGCTTTCTTT.

The gene calls are TRBV6-5 and TRBJ2-5, with D possibly matching TRBD1 (6 bases). Germline V gene sequence: CDR1 MNHEY, CDR2 SVGAGI. V was clipped by 6 bases and J by 3 bases, with 11 bases between them. The CDR3 spans 13 residues. CDR3 sequence: CASSAGTKETQYF. CDR3 sequence (DNA): TGTGCCAGCAGCGCTGGGACAAAAGAGACCCAGTACTTC.

The CDR3 loop is CASSEVGQGGNEQYF. CDR3 nucleotides: TGTGCCAGCAGTGAGGTGGGACAGGGGGGGAACGAGCAGTACTTC. The rearrangement uses TRBV2 and TRBJ2-7; 11 bases fit TRBD1. Unmatched junction bases numbered 6, after V lost 3 bases and J lost 5 bases. The CDR3 sequence is 15 residues long. The germline V gene encodes CDR1 SNHLY and CDR2 FYNNEI.

The rearrangement links TRBV2 to TRBJ1-1; TRBD1 is a possible D gene (5 bases). Trimming left V 8 bases short and J 5 bases short, with 12 bases between. This CDR3 has 12 amino acids. The germline V gene encodes CDR1 SNHLY and CDR2 FYNNEI. DNA for the CDR3: TGTGCCAGCGTCGGGGGGTGGACTGAAGCTTTCTTT. It specifies CASVGGWTEAFF.

This chain joins TRBV2 and TRBJ2-3; 7 bases are a match to TRBD2. V trimming: 1 base; J trimming: 0 bases; junction bases outside the gene matches: 4. Germline V gene sequence: CDR1 SNHLY, CDR2 FYNNEI. There are 16 residues in the CDR3. CDR3 in DNA: TGTGCCAGCAGTGAAGATCTAGCGGAGAGCACAGATACGCAGTATTTT. Encoded protein: CASSEDLAESTDTQYF.

J is TRBJ2-5 and V is TRBV5-8; possibly TRBD1 for D (5 bases). Germline V CDR1 and CDR2: SGHTS, YDEGEE. The CDR3 extends over 16 amino acids. The V end lost 4 bases, the J end lost 2 bases, and 18 bases lay between the germline ends. CDR3 sequence: CASSLQGAVYQETQYF. The CDR3 bases are TGTGCCAGCAGCCTGCAAGGGGCCGTATATCAAGAGACCCAGTACTTC.

The chain uses TRBV6-6 and TRBJ1-6, with D perhaps matching TRBD1 (5 bases). The CDR3 covers 14 residues. The V and J ends lost 10 bases and 7 bases respectively, with 17 bases between them. Germline CDR1 MNHNY, CDR2 SVGAGI (reference sequence). Here the CDR3 reads CATWVSGGNSPLHF. As DNA, the CDR3 is TGTGCCACCTGGGTGAGCGGGGGGAATTCACCCCTCCACTTT.

This clone appeared a few times. The chain uses TRBV7-2 and TRBJ2-5; D might be TRBD2 (7 bases). V shed 5 bases and J shed 2 bases, with 18 bases lying between them. There are 16 residues in the CDR3. The germline V gene encodes CDR1 SGHTA and CDR2 FQGNSA. The CDR3 coding sequence is TGTGCCAGCAGCCCCCTGAGGGGGGGATGGCAAGAGACCCAGTACTTC. Its translation: CASSPLRGGWQETQYF. The whole variable domain, filled in from reference TRBV7-2 and TRBJ2-5, reads GAGVSQSPSNKVTEKGKDVELRCDPISGHTALYWYRQSLGQGLEFLIYFQGNSAPDKSGLPSDRFSAERTGGSVSTLTIQRTQQEDSAVYLCASSPLRGGWQETQYFGPGTRLLVL.